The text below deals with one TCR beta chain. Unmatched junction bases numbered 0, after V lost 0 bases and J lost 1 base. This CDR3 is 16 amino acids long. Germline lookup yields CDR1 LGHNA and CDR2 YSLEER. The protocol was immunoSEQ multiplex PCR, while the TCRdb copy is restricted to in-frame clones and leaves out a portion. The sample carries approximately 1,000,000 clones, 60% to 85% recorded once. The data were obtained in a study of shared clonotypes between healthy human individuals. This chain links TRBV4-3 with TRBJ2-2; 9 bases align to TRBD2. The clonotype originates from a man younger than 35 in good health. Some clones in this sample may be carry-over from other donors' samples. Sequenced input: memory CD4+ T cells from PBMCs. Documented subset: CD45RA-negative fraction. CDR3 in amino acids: CASSQDSGGNTGELFF. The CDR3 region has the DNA TGCGCCAGCAGCCAAGATAGCGGGGGGAACACCGGGGAGCTGTTTTTT.